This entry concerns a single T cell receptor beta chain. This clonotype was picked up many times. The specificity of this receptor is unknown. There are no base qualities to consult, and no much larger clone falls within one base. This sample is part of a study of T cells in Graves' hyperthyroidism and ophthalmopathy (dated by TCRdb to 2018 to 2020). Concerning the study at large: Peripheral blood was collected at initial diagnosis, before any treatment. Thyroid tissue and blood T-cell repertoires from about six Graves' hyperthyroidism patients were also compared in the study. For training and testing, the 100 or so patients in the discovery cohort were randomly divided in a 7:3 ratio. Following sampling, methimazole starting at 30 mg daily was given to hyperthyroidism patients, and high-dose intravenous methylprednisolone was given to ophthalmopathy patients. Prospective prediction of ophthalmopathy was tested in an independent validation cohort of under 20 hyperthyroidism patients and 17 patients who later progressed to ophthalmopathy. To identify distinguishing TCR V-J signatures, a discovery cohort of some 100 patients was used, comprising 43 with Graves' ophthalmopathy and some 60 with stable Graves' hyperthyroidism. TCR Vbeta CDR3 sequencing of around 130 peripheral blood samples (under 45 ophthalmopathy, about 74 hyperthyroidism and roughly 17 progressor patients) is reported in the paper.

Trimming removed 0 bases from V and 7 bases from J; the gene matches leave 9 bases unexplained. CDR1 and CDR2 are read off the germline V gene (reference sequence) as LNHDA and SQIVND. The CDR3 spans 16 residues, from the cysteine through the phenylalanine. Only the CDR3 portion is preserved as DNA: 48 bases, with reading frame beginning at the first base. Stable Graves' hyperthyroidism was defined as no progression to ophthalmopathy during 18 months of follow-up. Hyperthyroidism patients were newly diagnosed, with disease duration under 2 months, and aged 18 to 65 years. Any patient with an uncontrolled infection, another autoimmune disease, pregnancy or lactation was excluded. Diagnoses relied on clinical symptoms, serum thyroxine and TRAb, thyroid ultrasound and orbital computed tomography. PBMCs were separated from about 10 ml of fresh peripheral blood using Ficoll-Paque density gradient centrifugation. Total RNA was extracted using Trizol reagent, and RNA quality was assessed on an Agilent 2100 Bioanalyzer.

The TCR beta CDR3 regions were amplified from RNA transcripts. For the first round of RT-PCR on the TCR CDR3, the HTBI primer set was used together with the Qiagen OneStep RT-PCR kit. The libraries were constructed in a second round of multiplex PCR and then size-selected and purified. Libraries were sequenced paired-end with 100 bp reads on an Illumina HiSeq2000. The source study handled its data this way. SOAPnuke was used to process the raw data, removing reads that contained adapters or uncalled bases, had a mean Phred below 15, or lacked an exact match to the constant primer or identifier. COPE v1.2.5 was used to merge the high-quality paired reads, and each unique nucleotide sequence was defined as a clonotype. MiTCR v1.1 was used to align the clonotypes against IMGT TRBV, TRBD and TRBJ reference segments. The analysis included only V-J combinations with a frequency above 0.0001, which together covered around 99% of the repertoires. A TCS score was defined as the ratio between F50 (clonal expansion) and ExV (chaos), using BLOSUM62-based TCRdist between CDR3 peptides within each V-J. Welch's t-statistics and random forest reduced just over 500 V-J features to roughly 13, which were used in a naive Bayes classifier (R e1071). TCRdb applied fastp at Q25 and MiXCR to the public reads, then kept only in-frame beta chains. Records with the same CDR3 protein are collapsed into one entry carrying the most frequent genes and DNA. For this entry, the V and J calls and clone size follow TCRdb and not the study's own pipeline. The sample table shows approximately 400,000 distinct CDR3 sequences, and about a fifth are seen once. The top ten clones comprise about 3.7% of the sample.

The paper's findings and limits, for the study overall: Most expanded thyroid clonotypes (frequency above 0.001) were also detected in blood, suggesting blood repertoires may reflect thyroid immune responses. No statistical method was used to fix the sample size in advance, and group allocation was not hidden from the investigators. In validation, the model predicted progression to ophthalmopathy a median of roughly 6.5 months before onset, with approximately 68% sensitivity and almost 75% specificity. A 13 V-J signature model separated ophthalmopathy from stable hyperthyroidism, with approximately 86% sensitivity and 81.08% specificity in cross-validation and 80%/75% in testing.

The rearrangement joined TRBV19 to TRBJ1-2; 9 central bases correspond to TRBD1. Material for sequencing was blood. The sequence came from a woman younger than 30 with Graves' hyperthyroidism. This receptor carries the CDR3 CASSIEWDRVSGGYTF. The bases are TGTGCCAGTAGTATAGAGTGGGACAGGGTGAGCGGTGGCTACACCTTC.